The clone carrying this T cell receptor (beta chain) turned up a few times. Its matching antigen is unknown. These data come from a study of beta chain features in type 1 diabetes. Overall study results and limits: All four CD4+ subsets from Type 1 diabetes patients carried moderately but significantly shorter TCRB CDR3s.

V lost 6 bases and J lost 3; bases outside the gene matches: 2. The CDR3 sequence is 13 residues long. The V gene's germline CDR1 is SQVTM and CDR2 ANQGSEA. Expressed TCRB transcripts were sequenced because the entire RNA isolate underwent reverse transcription. Repertoires were generated with immunoSEQ multiplex PCR, while TCRdb's copy carries only in-frame clones and drops some. The sample lists a few hundred thousand clones; approximately 25% were seen once. This rearrangement joins TRBV29-1 to TRBJ1-5; TRBD1 agrees at 10 bases. The clonotype was recovered from a woman aged 30 to 39 with type 1 diabetes. What was sequenced was naive CD4+ T cells from blood. This CDR3 reads CSVTGGNNQPQHF. CDR3 coding DNA: TGCAGCGTGACAGGGGGCAACAATCAGCCCCAGCATTTT.